This is a list of T cell receptor beta chains from one sample in a study of regulatory T cells in long-lasting Graves disease. TCRdb independently ran MiXCR on the multiplex PCR reads; one entry per CDR3 protein. The sample lists 700,000 or so distinct CDR3 sequences; about 32% were seen once. Material: peripheral blood mononuclear cells (PBMCs), obtained when the disease was refractory, from a patient treated with antithyroid drugs. These receptors were taken from a female donor with Graves disease. Both conserved end residues are part of each CDR3. The D gene is left open where the match is weak. Size is stated for part of the rows, as once, few or many counts, or as a class when the clone is expanded.

j_call | clone_size | v_call | d_call | cdr3_aa | cdr3_nt
TRBJ1-2 | few | TRBV5-1 | - | CASSREGEGMGYTF | TGCGCCAGCAGCCGAGAGGGTGAGGGTATGGGCTACACCTTC
TRBJ2-5 | - | TRBV7-9 | - | CASSSLGGNQETQYF | TGTGCCAGCAGCTCGCTGGGAGGAAACCAAGAGACCCAGTACTTC
TRBJ2-2 | - | TRBV7-3 | - | CASSLNGGSGELFF | TGTGCCAGCAGCTTAAACGGCGGATCCGGGGAGCTGTTTTTT
TRBJ1-1 | many | TRBV12-3/TRBV12-4 | TRBD1 | CASSSLDRARTEAFF | TGTGCCAGCAGCTCCTTGGACAGGGCGAGGACTGAAGCTTTCTTT
TRBJ2-7 | many | TRBV28 | - | CASNGGGDEQYF | TGTGCCAGCAACGGAGGGGGGGACGAGCAGTACTTC
TRBJ1-2 | - | TRBV3-1 | - | CASSHYRSPTYGYTF | TGTGCCAGCAGCCACTACCGATCGCCGACTTATGGCTACACCTTC
TRBJ2-7 | few | TRBV6-1 | - | CASSALPGASSYEQYF | TGTGCCAGCAGCGCCCTACCCGGGGCCTCCTCCTACGAGCAGTACTTC
TRBJ1-2 | few | TRBV30 | - | CAWSSRAGYGYTF | TGTGCCTGGAGTTCCAGGGCTGGCTATGGCTACACCTTC
TRBJ1-1 | - | TRBV6-1 | - | CASRYVATEAFF | TGTGCCAGCAGGTACGTGGCCACTGAAGCTTTCTTT
TRBJ1-1 | few | TRBV11-2 | - | CAARSGPNTEAFF | TGTGCCGCTCGGAGCGGGCCGAACACTGAAGCTTTCTTT
TRBJ1-4 | many | TRBV12-3/TRBV12-4 | TRBD1 | CASSLVAGGNEKLFF | TGTGCCAGCAGTTTAGTGGCAGGGGGAAATGAAAAACTGTTTTTT
TRBJ1-2 | few | TRBV6-4 | - | CASSDRGRTANYGYTF | TGTGCCAGCAGTGATCGTGGACGGACCGCTAACTATGGCTACACCTTC
TRBJ2-4 | - | TRBV2 | TRBD2 | CASSTRTGRLAKNIQYF | TGTGCCAGCAGTACCCGGACCGGGAGGCTAGCCAAAAACATTCAGTACTTC
TRBJ1-2 | few | TRBV5-1 | - | CASSAAQGYGYTF | TGCGCCAGCAGCGCGGCCCAGGGCTATGGCTACACCTTC
TRBJ2-7 | few | TRBV10-3 | - | CAIRAVGSEQYF | TGTGCCATCAGGGCAGTGGGGTCCGAGCAGTACTTC
TRBJ1-1 | many | TRBV6-1 | - | CASTGSMNTEAFF | TGTGCCAGCACCGGATCTATGAACACTGAAGCTTTCTTT
TRBJ2-2 | few | TRBV3-1 | TRBD2 | CASSQASGRGTGELFF | TGTGCCAGCAGCCAGGCTAGCGGGAGGGGGACCGGGGAGCTGTTTTTT
TRBJ2-7 | - | TRBV20-1 | TRBD2 | CSARTSGRAYEQYF | TGCAGTGCTAGGACTAGCGGGAGGGCCTACGAGCAGTACTTC
TRBJ2-4 | few | TRBV7-2 | - | CASSSSRVGAKNIQYF | TGTGCCAGCAGCTCTTCGCGAGTCGGAGCCAAAAACATTCAGTACTTC
TRBJ1-5 | - | TRBV4-1 | - | CASSQEGTQGQPQHF | TGCGCCAGCAGCCAAGAGGGGACCCAGGGGCAGCCCCAGCATTTT
TRBJ2-5 | - | TRBV20-1 | - | CSARDRLRERETQYF | TGCAGTGCTAGAGATCGACTCCGGGAGCGGGAGACCCAGTACTTC
TRBJ1-3 | - | TRBV5-1 | - | CASSLAGSDTIYF | TGCGCCAGCAGCTTGGCGGGATCGGACACCATATATTTT
TRBJ1-4 | few | TRBV5-1 | - | CASSLGGTPEGKLFF | TGCGCCAGCAGCTTAGGCGGGACTCCGGAGGGAAAACTGTTTTTT
TRBJ2-5 | - | TRBV6-1 | - | CASIYTGTVETQYF | TGTGCCAGCATATACACGGGGACGGTAGAGACCCAGTACTTC
TRBJ1-1 | few | TRBV6-1 | - | CASSVNLATLGYTEAFF | TGTGCCAGCAGTGTAAATTTGGCAACTCTAGGCTACACTGAAGCTTTCTTT
TRBJ1-4 | few | TRBV6-2/TRBV6-3 | - | CASGDKNEKLFF | TGTGCCAGCGGCGACAAAAATGAAAAACTGTTTTTT
TRBJ1-4 | many | TRBV6-1 | - | CASSERRLGEKLFF | TGTGCCAGCAGTGAACGGAGGTTGGGTGAAAAACTGTTTTTT
TRBJ1-3 | few | TRBV20-1 | - | CSARDMHASGNTIYF | TGCAGTGCTAGAGACATGCACGCATCTGGAAACACCATATATTTT